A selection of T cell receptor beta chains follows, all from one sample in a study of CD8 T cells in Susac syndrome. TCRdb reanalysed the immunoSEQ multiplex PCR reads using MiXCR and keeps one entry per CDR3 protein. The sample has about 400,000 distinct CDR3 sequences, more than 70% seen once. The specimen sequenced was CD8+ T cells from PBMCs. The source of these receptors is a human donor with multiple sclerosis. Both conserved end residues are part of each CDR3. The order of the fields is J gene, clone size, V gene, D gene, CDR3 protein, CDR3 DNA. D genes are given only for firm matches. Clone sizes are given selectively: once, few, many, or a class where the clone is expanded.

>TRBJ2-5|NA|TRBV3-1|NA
CASSQARRTLQETQYF
TGTGCCAGCAGCCAAGCGAGGAGGACCCTCCAAGAGACCCAGTACTTC
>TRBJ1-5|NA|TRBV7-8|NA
CASSSREGTSNQPQHF
TGTGCCAGCAGTTCTAGGGAGGGGACAAGCAATCAGCCCCAGCATTTT
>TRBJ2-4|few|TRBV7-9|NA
CASSLLLPENIQYF
TGTGCCAGCAGCTTATTGCTACCCGAAAACATTCAGTACTTC
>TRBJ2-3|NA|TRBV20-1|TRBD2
CSASPRSGSRTDTQYF
TGCAGTGCTAGTCCCAGAAGCGGGAGTCGCACAGATACGCAGTATTTT
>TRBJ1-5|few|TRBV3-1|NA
CASSRPDSPNQPQHF
TGTGCCAGCAGCCGTCCGGACAGCCCTAATCAGCCCCAGCATTTT
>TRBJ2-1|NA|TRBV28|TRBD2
CASSPPGLAEQYNEQFF
TGTGCCAGCAGTCCCCCGGGACTAGCAGAGCAGTACAATGAGCAGTTCTTC
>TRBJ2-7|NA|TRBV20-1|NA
CSATDSYSYEQYF
TGCAGTGCCACGGACAGTTACTCCTACGAGCAGTACTTC
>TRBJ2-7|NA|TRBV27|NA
CASSFHRGSFSDEQYF
TGTGCCAGCAGTTTTCATCGAGGCAGCTTCAGCGACGAGCAGTACTTC
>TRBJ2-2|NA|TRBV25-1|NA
CASSEFRVPNTGELFF
TGTGCCAGCAGTGAATTTCGGGTTCCGAACACCGGGGAGCTGTTTTTT
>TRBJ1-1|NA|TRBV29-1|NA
CSVEDLWGGNTEAFF
TGCAGCGTTGAAGATTTGTGGGGGGGGAACACTGAAGCTTTCTTT
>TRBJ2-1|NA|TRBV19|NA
CASSIVGSSDEQFF
TGTGCCAGTAGTATAGTCGGAAGTTCAGATGAGCAGTTCTTC
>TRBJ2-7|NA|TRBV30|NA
CAWSAPGQTGYEQYF
TGTGCCTGGAGTGCACCCGGACAGACAGGCTACGAGCAGTACTTC
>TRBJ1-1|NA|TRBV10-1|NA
CASSETRDNTEAFF
TGCGCCAGCAGTGAGACGCGGGATAACACTGAAGCTTTCTTT
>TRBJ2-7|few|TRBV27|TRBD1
CASSPWTGYYEQYF
TGTGCCAGCAGTCCCTGGACAGGGTATTACGAGCAGTACTTC
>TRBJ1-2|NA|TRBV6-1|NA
CASSEGPEPEYGYTF
TGTGCCAGCAGTGAAGGCCCAGAGCCGGAGTATGGCTACACCTTC
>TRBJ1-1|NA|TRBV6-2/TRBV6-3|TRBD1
CASSSPRQGAMNTEAFF
TGTGCCAGCAGTTCCCCTCGACAGGGGGCTATGAACACTGAAGCTTTCTTT
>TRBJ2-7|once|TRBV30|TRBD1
CAWGGQSYEQYF
TGTGCCTGGGGGGGACAGTCCTACGAGCAGTACTTC
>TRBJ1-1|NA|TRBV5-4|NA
CASSLVAEMNTEAFF
TGTGCCAGCAGCTTGGTAGCAGAGATGAACACTGAAGCTTTCTTT
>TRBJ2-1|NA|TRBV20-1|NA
CSAESGATYNEQFF
TGCAGTGCTGAGAGCGGCGCGACCTACAATGAGCAGTTCTTC
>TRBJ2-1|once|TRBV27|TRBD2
CASSLGRASGRPYNEQFF
TGTGCCAGCAGTCTCGGGCGCGCTAGCGGGAGACCCTACAATGAGCAGTTCTTC